Described below is a single T cell receptor beta chain sequence and its context. As yet, its antigen is unknown. One junction end disagrees with the germline gene, perhaps due to a read error. Over 200 million TCR-beta sequences from 15-18 subjects were obtained in each sequencing run. TCRdb redid the calling of the 5' RACE reads with MiXCR, one entry per CDR3 protein. The table records tens of thousands of distinct CDR3 sequences, less than 5.5% of them present only once. This specimen comes from a study of neurological immune-mediated disorders. About the research overall: About 90% of the 34 multiple sclerosis patients had relapsing-remitting disease; 3 had secondary progressive.

Points from the study as a whole: Phylogenetic grouping placed 18 of 34 multiple sclerosis patients' repertoires in one related-CDR3 cluster, a possible signature.

Germline V gives CDR1 LGHDT, CDR2 YNNKEL (reference sequence). This CDR3 is built from 14 residues. The clonotype originates from a man aged 25-40 years with multiple sclerosis. V usage is TRBV3-1 and J usage is TRBJ1-6, with 7 bases matching TRBD1. The sequenced sample consisted of PBMCs. The CDR3 bases are TGTGCCAGCAGCTTAGACAGGGAGGATTCACCCCTCAACTTT. This encodes CASSLDREDSPLNF.